This T cell receptor beta chain was recovered during a study of shared clonotypes between healthy human individuals. In regard to this clone: Its antigen is currently unknown.

Assay used: immunoSEQ multiplex PCR; TCRdb lists only in-frame clones, some missing. The sample records a few million clones, more than 90% being singletons. Study findings and constraints: Apart from blood, nothing was sampled; tissue repertoires likely differ. Few donors restricted represented genetic and exposure-history diversity.

This TCR was sampled from a man in his late teens or twenties in good health. The source material was naive CD4+ T cells sorted from blood. Regarding subset: CD45RA+ positively selected.

The CDR3 loop is CASSPLQGYSNQPQHF. In DNA form, the CDR3 reads TGTGCCAGCAGTCCACTCCAAGGATATAGCAATCAGCCCCAGCATTTT. The chain links TRBV28 to TRBJ1-5; D uncertain. CDR3 length equals 16 residues. V dropped 5 bases and J dropped 0 bases, with 14 bases sitting between them. Germline CDR1 reads MDHEN; CDR2 reads SYDVKM.